The entry that follows covers one T cell receptor (beta chain) sequence. Looked up from germline, CDR1 is LNHDA and CDR2 is SQIVND (reference sequence). V was cut by 0 bases and J by 2 bases, with 8 bases left in between. The CDR3 spans 16 residues. Using RNA transcripts as the source, TCR beta CDR3 regions were amplified. First-round RT-PCR targeting the TCR CDR3 was performed with the HTBI primer set. TCRdb fed the multiplex PCR reads into MiXCR, producing one record per CDR3 protein. The table shows hundreds of thousands of distinct CDR3 sequences, with 15% to 20% occurring only once. This sample is part of a study of T cells in Graves' hyperthyroidism and ophthalmopathy. PBMCs were sourced from roughly 9.7 ml fresh peripheral blood.

V usage is TRBV19 and J usage is TRBJ2-6, with D maybe TRBD1 (5 bases). The TCR was taken from a woman younger than 30 with Graves' ophthalmopathy. Sequenced material: blood. The CDR3 DNA follows: TGTGCCAGTAGTATAGATCAGGGCACTGGGGCCAACGTCCTGACTTTC. Its protein is CASSIDQGTGANVLTF.